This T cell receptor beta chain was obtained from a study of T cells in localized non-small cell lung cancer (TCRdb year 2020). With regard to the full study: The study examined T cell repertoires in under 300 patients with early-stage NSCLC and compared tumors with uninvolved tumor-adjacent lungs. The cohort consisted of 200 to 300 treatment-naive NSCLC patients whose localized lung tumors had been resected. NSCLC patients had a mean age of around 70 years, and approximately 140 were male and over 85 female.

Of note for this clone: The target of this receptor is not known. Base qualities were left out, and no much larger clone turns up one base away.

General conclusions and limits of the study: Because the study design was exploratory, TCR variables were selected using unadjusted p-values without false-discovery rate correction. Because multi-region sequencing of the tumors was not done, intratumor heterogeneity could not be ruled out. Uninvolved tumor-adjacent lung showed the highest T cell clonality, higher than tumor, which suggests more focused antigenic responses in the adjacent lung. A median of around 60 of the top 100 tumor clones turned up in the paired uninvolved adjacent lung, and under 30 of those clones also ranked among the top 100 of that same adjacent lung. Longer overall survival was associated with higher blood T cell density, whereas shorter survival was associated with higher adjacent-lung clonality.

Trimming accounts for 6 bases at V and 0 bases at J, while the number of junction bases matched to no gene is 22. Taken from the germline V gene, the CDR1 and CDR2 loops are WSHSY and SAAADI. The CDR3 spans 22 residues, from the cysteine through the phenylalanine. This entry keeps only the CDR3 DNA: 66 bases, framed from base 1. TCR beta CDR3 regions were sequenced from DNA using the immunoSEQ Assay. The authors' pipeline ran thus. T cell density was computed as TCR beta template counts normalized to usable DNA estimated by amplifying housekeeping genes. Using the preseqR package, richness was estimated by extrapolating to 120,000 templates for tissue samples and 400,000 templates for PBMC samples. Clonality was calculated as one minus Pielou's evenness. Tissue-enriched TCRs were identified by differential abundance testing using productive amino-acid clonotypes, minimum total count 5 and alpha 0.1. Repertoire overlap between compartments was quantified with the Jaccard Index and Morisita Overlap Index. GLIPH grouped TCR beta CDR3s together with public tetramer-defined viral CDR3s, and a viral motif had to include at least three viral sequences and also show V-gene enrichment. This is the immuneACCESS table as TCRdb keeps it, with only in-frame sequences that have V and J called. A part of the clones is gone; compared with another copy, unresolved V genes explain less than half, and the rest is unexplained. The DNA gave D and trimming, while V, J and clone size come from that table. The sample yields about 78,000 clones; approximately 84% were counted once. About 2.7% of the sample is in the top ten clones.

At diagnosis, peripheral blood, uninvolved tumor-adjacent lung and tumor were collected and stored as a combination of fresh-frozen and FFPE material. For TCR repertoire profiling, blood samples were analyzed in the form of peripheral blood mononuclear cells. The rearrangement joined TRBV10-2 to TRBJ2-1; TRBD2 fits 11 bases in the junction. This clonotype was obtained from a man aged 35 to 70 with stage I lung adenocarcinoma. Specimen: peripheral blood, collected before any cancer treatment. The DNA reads TGCGCCAGCAGCGGCCCCTCCAACAGGGGACTAGCGGCAAGTTCCTCCTACAATGAGCAGTTCTTC. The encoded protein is CASSGPSNRGLAASSSYNEQFF.